This T cell receptor (beta chain) is drawn from a study of blood T cell repertoires in COVID-19. The overall study: Both acute and convalescent COVID-19 samples were obtained from the United States, Italy and Spain. From T cells, B-cell-depleted T cells, or PBMCs came the material, which was cDNA or gDNA.

The germline gives CDR1 MNHNY, CDR2 SVGAGI (reference sequence). V trimming: 5 bases; J trimming: 0 bases; junction bases outside the gene matches: 18. This CDR3 has 19 amino acids. As processed by the authors: It was from reference gene primer amplification that nucleated cell counts were estimated. Sequenced by immunoSEQ multiplex PCR; TCRdb stores in-frame clones only, minus some. Clone size and V and J calls were adopted from that table, with D and trimming inferred from the DNA. The repertoire holds 80,000 to 100,000 clones, about 89% seen once, with 15% to 20% in the top ten. Material: peripheral blood. This sequence originates from a human donor in a cohort sampled during active COVID-19. This chain links TRBV6-6 with TRBJ2-7; 8 nucleotides line up with TRBD2. CDR3 coding DNA: TGTGCCAGCAGTCCCGCTACTAGCGGTATTGTTTTTAGCTCCTACGAGCAGTACTTC. This sequence encodes CASSPATSGIVFSSYEQYF.